The 25 T cell receptor beta chains below all came from one sample that was sequenced in a study of blood T cell repertoires in COVID-19. Libraries were prepared by immunoSEQ multiplex PCR; TCRdb keeps only in-frame clonotypes and omits some of them. This sample has fewer than 300,000 clones, with about nine tenths found just once. The sample comprised peripheral blood. These receptors came from a person aged 18-35 years with COVID-19, enrolled during active disease.

This sequence joins TRBV7-2 and TRBJ1-2, with TRBD1 identical over 11 bases. The CDR3 runs 15 residues. Unmatched junction bases numbered 2, after V lost 3 bases and J lost 2 bases. The V gene's germline CDR1 is SGHTA and CDR2 FQGNSA. CDR3 sequence reads: CASSFGQGANYGYTF. The CDR3 DNA is TGTGCCAGCAGCTTCGGACAGGGGGCAAACTATGGCTACACCTTC.

The gene calls are TRBV9 and TRBJ2-1; a weak D match, TRBD2 (6 bases). This CDR3 has 15 amino acids. Per the germline V gene, CDR1 is SGDLS and CDR2 is YYNGEE. V was pared by 0 bases and J by 3 bases, with 10 bases between. The CDR3 sequence: CASSVELAGYNEQFF. CDR3 in DNA: TGTGCCAGCAGCGTAGAACTAGCAGGCTACAATGAGCAGTTCTTC.

The gene calls are TRBV7-9 and TRBJ2-2; 9 bases align to TRBD1. The CDR3 has 19 residues. Germline loops: CDR1 SEHNR, CDR2 FQNEAQ (reference sequence). The trim removed 4 bases at V and 2 bases at J, leaving 14 bases unmatched. CDR3 sequence reads: CASSSLPGQGGDNTGELFF. In nucleotides, the CDR3 is TGTGCCAGCAGCTCCCTTCCGGGACAGGGCGGGGATAACACCGGGGAGCTGTTTTTT.

CDR3 sequence (DNA): TGCGCCAGCAGCCTTGGAGGAGAGAACTACGAGCAGTACTTC. It specifies CASSLGGENYEQYF. The chain has TRBV5-1 and TRBJ2-7; D may be TRBD2 (5 bases). The CDR3 spans 14 residues. Trimming cost V 4 bases and J 3 bases, with 14 bases left between them. Germline V gene sequence: CDR1 SGHRS, CDR2 YFSETQ. The variable domain in full, with the rest retrieved from reference TRBV5-1 and TRBJ2-7, is KAGVTQTPRYLIKTRGQQVTLSCSPISGHRSVSWYQQTPGQGLQFLFEYFSETQRNKGNFPGRFSGRQFSNSRSEMNVSTLELGDSALYLCASSLGGENYEQYFGPGTRLTVT.

The chain is built from TRBV16 and TRBJ1-5, with TRBD1 as a possible D gene (5 bases). Germline lookup yields CDR1 KGHSY and CDR2 FQNENV. The CDR3 runs to 16 residues. With 5 bases removed from V and 4 bases from J, the gap between germline ends came to 18 bases. The CDR3 reads CASSTPPLRTNQPQHF. The CDR3 coding sequence is TGTGCCAGCAGCACGCCCCCTTTGAGGACAAATCAGCCCCAGCATTTT.

The rearrangement uses TRBV9 and TRBJ2-3, with D tentatively TRBD2 (6 bases). This CDR3 spans 16 amino acids. Germline V gene sequence: CDR1 SGDLS, CDR2 YYNGEE. Trimming cost V 4 bases and J 6 bases, with 21 bases left between them. In DNA form, the CDR3 reads TGTGCCAGCAGCTCGATGACTAGTTTTCGGGAGGATACGCAGTATTTT. Translation: CASSSMTSFREDTQYF.

The gene calls are TRBV24-1 and TRBJ2-1; 8 positions match TRBD2. Germline V CDR1 and CDR2: KGHDR, SFDVKD. V trimming: 0 bases; J trimming: 8 bases; junction bases outside the gene matches: 11. The CDR3 loop spans 17 amino acids. CDR3 nucleotide sequence: TGTGCCACCAGTGATTTGGACAGCGGGAGTAGGTTGCATGAGCAGTTCTTC. Encoded protein: CATSDLDSGSRLHEQFF.

This clone has a single count. The V and J genes are TRBV9 and TRBJ2-3; a possible D gene is TRBD2 (6 bases). Germline V lookup: CDR1 SGDLS, CDR2 YYNGEE. The CDR3 has 20 amino acids. Trimming stripped 4 bases from V and 1 base from J, with 28 bases between. The CDR3 protein is CASSLNPRRRGGLGTDTQYF. The DNA for the CDR3 is TGTGCCAGCAGCCTGAACCCCCGTCGGAGGGGTGGATTGGGCACAGATACGCAGTATTTT. Full variable domain (outside the CDR3, taken from reference TRBV9 and TRBJ2-3): DSGVTQTPKHLITATGQRVTLRCSPRSGDLSVYWYQQSLDQGLQFLIQYYNGEERAKGNILERFSAQQFPDLHSELNLSSLELGDSALYFCASSLNPRRRGGLGTDTQYFGPGTRLTVL.

The J gene is TRBJ1-4, the V gene TRBV5-1, with TRBD1 matching over 7 bases. In germline, CDR1 is SGHRS, CDR2 YFSETQ. The J segment lost 0 bases and the V segment lost 5 bases, leaving 19 bases of the junction unmatched. The CDR3 has 20 amino acids. This CDR3 reads CASRKTHDRVMGATNEKLFF. DNA for the CDR3: TGCGCCAGCAGAAAGACTCATGACAGGGTGATGGGGGCAACTAATGAAAAACTGTTTTTT.

The chain combines TRBV5-1 with TRBJ2-1; 14 bases match TRBD2. Germline V gives CDR1 SGHRS, CDR2 YFSETQ. The ends lost 3 bases at V and 5 bases at J; junction bases unmatched: 13. The CDR3 sequence is 19 residues long. The CDR3 spells CASSSGTSGSADGNNEQFF. The CDR3 bases are TGCGCCAGCAGCTCCGGGACTAGCGGGAGTGCTGACGGGAACAATGAGCAGTTCTTC.

This clone has only a few counts. The V and J genes are TRBV2 and TRBJ1-2; TRBD1 agrees at 7 bases. V was clipped by 5 bases and J by 6 bases; unmatched bases: 6. This CDR3 region has 13 residues. Germline-derived CDR1 and CDR2 are SNHLY and FYNNEI. In DNA, the CDR3 is TGTGCCAGCAGTTCCGGGACAGCTGATGGCTACACCTTC. It codes for CASSSGTADGYTF.

This chain uses TRBV10-1 with TRBJ2-1, with 10 bases identical to TRBD2. The CDR3 is 17 amino acids. Germline V CDR1 and CDR2: WNHNN, SYGVQD (reference sequence). V shed 3 bases, J shed 0 bases, and the junction held 5 bases outside the gene matches. CDR3 region: CASSDPSSGSSYNEQFF. The CDR3 DNA sequence: TGCGCCAGCAGTGACCCATCTAGCGGGAGCTCCTACAATGAGCAGTTCTTC.

The chain has TRBV27 and TRBJ1-4, with 11 bases identical to TRBD1. V dropped 5 bases and J dropped 5; count of bases not matched to a gene: 4. This CDR3 region has 15 residues. Germline CDR1 reads MNHEY; CDR2 reads SMNVEV (reference sequence). The CDR3, as DNA: TGTGCCAGCAGTAACGGACAGGGGGCCAATGAAAAACTGTTTTTT. Translation gives CASSNGQGANEKLFF.

V gene TRBV7-2 combines with J gene TRBJ2-7; the match to TRBD1 covers 9 bases. CDR1 and CDR2 from the germline V gene are SGHTA and FQGNSA. V trimming: 4 bases; J trimming: 5 bases; junction bases outside the gene matches: 6. This CDR3 contains 14 residues. In nucleotides, the CDR3 is TGTGCCAGCAGCTCTCCGGGACAGGGAGACGAGCAGTACTTC. Translation: CASSSPGQGDEQYF.

The chain has TRBV7-9 and TRBJ1-4; a possible D gene is TRBD1 (5 bases). The CDR3 runs 13 residues. CDR1 and CDR2 from the germline V gene are SEHNR and FQNEAQ (reference sequence). Trimming pared 5 bases from V and 3 bases from J, leaving 7 bases between. The DNA of the CDR3 is TGTGCCAGCAGCCAGGGTGCTAATGAAAAACTGTTTTTT. The encoded protein is CASSQGANEKLFF.

V is TRBV28 and J is TRBJ1-5; possible D gene TRBD1, 6 bases. CDR3 size: 16 residues. Trimming took off 7 bases at V and 3 bases at J, with 19 bases between the two ends. Per germline, CDR1 MDHEN and CDR2 SYDVKM. CDR3 protein: CASIGRGRGLNQPQHF. CDR3 in DNA: TGTGCCAGCATCGGGAGGGGCAGGGGCCTCAATCAGCCCCAGCATTTT.

This chain uses TRBV25-1 with TRBJ2-1; 15 bases map to TRBD2. Germline V gene data show CDR1 as MGHDK and CDR2 as SYGVNS. V gave up 7 bases and J gave up 7 bases; unmatched junction bases: 11. The CDR3 sequence is 17 residues long. The CDR3 loop is CASNKGGGLAGGNEQFF. In nucleotides, the CDR3 is TGTGCCAGCAACAAGGGTGGGGGACTAGCGGGAGGAAATGAGCAGTTCTTC.

The V and J genes are TRBV4-2 and TRBJ1-2; the D is unclear. This CDR3 has 13 amino acids. Germline CDR1 LGHNA, CDR2 YNFKEQ. V lost 1 base to trimming and J lost 4 bases, with 7 bases between them. CDR3 in amino acids: CASSQVEGYGYTF. CDR3 sequence (DNA): TGTGCCAGCAGCCAAGTTGAGGGCTATGGCTACACCTTC.

The chain is built from TRBV28 and TRBJ2-7, with 8 bases lining up with TRBD1. The germline V gene has CDR1 MDHEN and CDR2 SYDVKM. The V and J ends lost 7 bases and 6 bases, in that order; junction bases with no gene match: 11. The CDR3 is 14 amino acids. CDR3 nucleotides: TGTGCCAGCACCTTCGGACAGGGCGGAGGCGAGCAGTACTTC. This sequence encodes CASTFGQGGGEQYF.

The rearrangement uses TRBV29-1 and TRBJ1-1, with 8 bases aligning to TRBD1. The trim removed 1 base at V and 0 bases at J, leaving 10 bases unmatched. Germline V CDR1 and CDR2: SQVTM, ANQGSEA. CDR3 size: 17 residues. CDR3 DNA sequence: TGCAGCGTTGAAGTGGGAGCTAGACAGGGGATGAACACTGAAGCTTTCTTT. Its protein is CSVEVGARQGMNTEAFF.

V usage is TRBV6-5 and J usage is TRBJ2-7; 8 bases fit TRBD1. This CDR3 is built from 15 residues. Germline V CDR1 and CDR2: MNHEY, SVGAGI. J gave up 5 bases and V 0 bases, and 6 bases lay outside the gene matches. The CDR3 sequence: CASSYSDRGTHEQYF. The CDR3 DNA reads as TGTGCCAGCAGTTACTCAGACAGGGGTACCCACGAGCAGTACTTC.

The CDR3, as DNA: TGTGCCAGCAGTTACGGGGAGGGCGATGAGCAGTTCTTC. It is translated as CASSYGEGDEQFF. The J gene is TRBJ2-1, the V gene TRBV6-5, with 7 bases fitting TRBD2. The V gene end was trimmed by 2 bases and the J gene end by 8 bases; junction bases not matched to a gene: 3. Germline CDR1 reads MNHEY; CDR2 reads SVGAGI. The CDR3 extends over 13 amino acids.

The genes are TRBV28 and TRBJ2-1; D not certain. Trimming removed 8 bases at V and 6 bases at J, with 14 bases between. CDR3 length equals 13 residues. Per the germline V gene, CDR1 is MDHEN and CDR2 is SYDVKM. CDR3 DNA sequence: TGTGCCAGCCCTCCTCGAGCATCCAATGAGCAGTTCTTC. It is translated as CASPPRASNEQFF.

The genes are TRBV10-3 and TRBJ2-1, with a weak D call TRBD2 (6 bases). Trimming cost V 4 bases and J 6 bases, with 10 bases left between them. The CDR3 contains 13 residues. Germline CDR1 and CDR2: ENHRY and SYGVKD. The CDR3 region has the DNA TGTGCCATCAGTGCGGGACTCCTCAATGAGCAGTTCTTC. This gives the protein CAISAGLLNEQFF.

This rearrangement joins TRBV7-2 to TRBJ2-5, with D hard to call. Per the germline V gene, CDR1 is SGHTA and CDR2 is FQGNSA. The length of the CDR3 is 12 residues. Trimming removed 5 bases at V and 4 bases at J, with 8 bases between. The CDR3 DNA reads TGTGCCAGCAGCCCCCTCAGAGAGACCCAGTACTTC. Its translation is CASSPLRETQYF.